Below are 18 T cell receptor beta chains sequenced from a single sample in a study of regulatory T cells in long-lasting Graves disease. iRepertoire HTBI primers and Arm-PCR of CDR3 regions built TCR beta libraries. TCRdb reanalysed the multiplex PCR reads using MiXCR and keeps one entry per CDR3 protein. Among 450,000 to 500,000 distinct CDR3 sequences listed, roughly 17% were seen once. Documented time point: newly diagnosed GD, antithyroid drugs for less than 3 months. The TCR library was made from RNA extracted from PBMCs. These data were also filed under a second study, of T cells in Graves' hyperthyroidism and ophthalmopathy.

Here the sequenced sample was peripheral blood mononuclear cells (PBMCs), taken at new diagnosis, from a patient treated with antithyroid drugs. These receptors were collected from a man aged 35 to 55 with Graves disease.

A few counts support this clonotype. This chain's CDR3 is CASSRGRSYTF. As DNA, the CDR3 is TGTGCCAGCAGTAGGGGAAGAAGCTACACCTTC. The chain carries TRBV9 and TRBJ1-2; tentative D call: TRBD1 (5 bases). The V gene lost 5 bases and the J gene lost 9 bases, with 11 bases spanning the gap. Germline CDR1 is SGDLS and CDR2 is YYNGEE. The length of the CDR3 is 11 residues.

This clonotype has more than one count but fewer than ten. The chain employs TRBV6-1 and TRBJ2-7; D possibly matches TRBD1 or TRBD2 (5 bases each). In germline, CDR1 is MNHNS, CDR2 SASEGT. The ends were cut back, 3 bases at V and 3 bases at J, with 12 bases in the middle. The CDR3 is made up of 14 amino acids. Written as DNA, the CDR3 is TGTGCCAGCAGTGACCGGGACGGAGTCTACGAGCAGTACTTC. Translation gives CASSDRDGVYEQYF.

In this sample, this clonotype turned up many times. This chain joins TRBV7-9 and TRBJ2-1, with 7 bases matching TRBD2. In germline, CDR1 is SEHNR, CDR2 FQNEAQ (reference sequence). With V trimmed by 5 bases and J by 0 bases, 1 base remained unmatched. The CDR3 loop spans 14 amino acids. CDR3 residues: CASSRLASYNEQFF. The CDR3 DNA is TGTGCCAGCAGCCGACTAGCCTCCTACAATGAGCAGTTCTTC.

This clonotype was recorded many times. This chain uses TRBV7-9 with TRBJ2-3; weak D call: TRBD2 (5 bases). Trimming left V 6 bases short and J 6 bases short, with 25 bases between. The CDR3 length is 17 residues. Germline loops: CDR1 SEHNR, CDR2 FQNEAQ (reference sequence). The CDR3 DNA is TGTGCCAGCAGTTTTACCACACTAGTCGGAGAACACGATACGCAGTATTTT. This codes for CASSFTTLVGEHDTQYF.

The CDR3 protein is CATLDRVNNEQFF. The CDR3, as DNA: TGTGCCACCTTGGACAGGGTTAACAATGAGCAGTTCTTC. The genes are TRBV24-1 and TRBJ2-1, with 8 bases matching TRBD1. The CDR3 totals 13 residues. Trimming at V came to 9 bases and at J to 5 bases, leaving 5 bases not matched to a gene. Looked up from germline, CDR1 is KGHDR and CDR2 is SFDVKD.

This clonotype was detected only a few times. The rearrangement uses TRBV6-1 and TRBJ1-1, with TRBD1 identical over 7 bases. CDR1 is MNHNS, CDR2 SASEGT, per germline. With V trimmed by 5 bases and J by 3 bases, 6 bases remained unmatched. The CDR3 has 14 amino acids. CDR3 DNA: TGTGCCAGCAGTCCGGGACAGTCTTACACTGAAGCTTTCTTT. This gives the protein CASSPGQSYTEAFF.

This clonotype turned up a few times. The V and J genes are TRBV18 and TRBJ2-1; 14 positions match TRBD2. The CDR3 runs to 17 residues. Per germline, CDR1 KGHSH and CDR2 LQKENI. J was trimmed by 9 bases and V by 6 bases; bases with no gene match: 13. The CDR3 DNA reads TGTGCCAGCTCGCTCCGACTAGCGGGAGGGCCGGGGTTTGAGCAGTTCTTC. It codes for CASSLRLAGGPGFEQFF.

This clonotype came up many times. This rearrangement joins TRBV12-3 or TRBV12-4 to TRBJ1-2; the D gene is possibly TRBD1 (5 bases). The length of the CDR3 is 12 residues. The V gene lost 5 bases and the J gene lost 11 bases, with 15 bases spanning the gap. The DNA for the CDR3 is TGTGCCAGCAGTACCCAGGGTTTCTCGTACACCTTC. Amino acid sequence: CASSTQGFSYTF.

The sample holds a few counts of this clonotype. The junction differs from germline at one of its ends, possibly a read error. The rearrangement joins TRBV5-6 to TRBJ2-3; D is possibly TRBD1 or TRBD2 (5 bases each). The CDR3 length is 15 residues. CDR1 is SGHDT and CDR2 is YYEEEE in the germline V gene. CDR3 DNA: TGTGCCAGCGGCTTGTCCGGGGACCGCACAGATACGCAGTATTTT. It codes for CASGLSGDRTDTQYF.

This clonotype was seen many times. The chain links TRBV11-1 to TRBJ2-7; D is unclear. CDR3 length: 14 residues. In germline, CDR1 is SGHAT, CDR2 FQDESV (reference sequence). Between the trimmed V and J ends, which lost 1 base and 4 bases, there was a span of 11 bases. CDR3 amino acids: CASSLVPDQYEQYF. The CDR3 DNA sequence: TGTGCCAGCAGCTTAGTACCAGACCAATACGAGCAGTACTTC.

This chain joins TRBV14 and TRBJ2-2; no clear D gene. The CDR3 extends over 16 amino acids. Trimming removed 5 bases from V and 1 base from J, with 14 bases in between. CDR1 SGHDN and CDR2 FVKESK come from the germline V gene. In DNA form, the CDR3 reads TGTGCCAGCAGCTCAGTCCAAGTCTTGAACACCGGGGAGCTGTTTTTT. Amino acid sequence: CASSSVQVLNTGELFF.

V gene TRBV24-1 combines with J gene TRBJ2-2; D may be TRBD2 (5 bases). Germline-derived CDR1 and CDR2 are KGHDR and SFDVKD. CDR3 size: 13 residues. Trimming cost V 3 bases and J 6 bases, with 7 bases left between them. CDR3 amino acids: CATSDRGSGELFF. CDR3 in DNA: TGTGCCACCAGTGATCGGGGTTCCGGGGAGCTGTTTTTT.

The chain links TRBV20-1 to TRBJ2-7; D may match TRBD1 or TRBD2 (5 bases each). The V end was cut by 6 bases, the J end by 0 bases, with 15 bases between. From germline, CDR1 is DFQATT and CDR2 SNEGSKA (reference sequence). The CDR3 has 14 amino acids. CDR3 nucleotides: TGCAGTGCATCCGGGACCGGGCACTCCTACGAGCAGTACTTC. Residues: CSASGTGHSYEQYF.

Details on this clonotype: The conserved phenylalanine or tryptophan is not found at the CDR3 terminus, so this likely reflects a read error. This rearrangement joins TRBV24-1 to TRBJ1-5; D remains unclear. Germline V gives CDR1 KGHDR, CDR2 SFDVKD. V gave up 3 bases and J gave up 4 bases, with 12 bases separating them. This CDR3 is 15 amino acids long. The CDR3 region has the DNA TGTGCCACCAGTGATAGCCGACGGCCGAATCAGCCCCAGCATTCT. This encodes CATSDSRRPNQPQHS.

This clonotype was picked up a small number of times. The J gene is TRBJ2-5, the V gene TRBV15; 7 nucleotides agree with TRBD2. This CDR3 region has 18 residues. Germline V gives CDR1 LNHNV, CDR2 YYDKDF (reference sequence). The ends lost 0 bases at V and 9 bases at J; junction bases unmatched: 19. CDR3 in amino acids: CATSRDQGLVSPTEAQYF. CDR3 DNA: TGTGCCACCAGCAGAGATCAAGGACTAGTTAGCCCCACCGAGGCCCAGTACTTC.

The table lists this clonotype with a few counts. J is TRBJ2-1 and V is TRBV20-1; D ambiguous. This CDR3 contains 11 residues. Trimming cost V 3 bases and J 12 bases, with 12 bases left between them. Germline CDR1 DFQATT, CDR2 SNEGSKA (reference sequence). CDR3 sequence reads: CSARYRVRQFF. CDR3 nucleotides: TGCAGTGCTAGGTACCGGGTGCGGCAGTTCTTC.

Many counts were recorded for this clonotype. The chain is built from TRBV11-3 and TRBJ2-5; the D gene is possibly TRBD2 (5 bases). V dropped 4 bases and J dropped 5 bases, with 11 bases sitting between them. CDR1 is SGHNT, CDR2 YENEEA, per germline. The CDR3 is 13 amino acids. The CDR3 region has the DNA TGTGCCAGCAGCTCGCTAGCAGAGGAGACCCAGTACTTC. It codes for CASSSLAEETQYF.

The CDR3 region has the DNA TGTGCCAGCAGCTTAGTAGGGGAGGTTAGCTCCTACAATGAGCAGTTCTTC. Translation: CASSLVGEVSSYNEQFF. The chain is built from TRBV11-2 and TRBJ2-1; tentative D call: TRBD2 (6 bases). V was shortened by 1 base and J by 0 bases, with 13 bases between the two germline ends. Germline CDR1 and CDR2: SGHAT and FQNNGV. The CDR3 is 17 residues long.